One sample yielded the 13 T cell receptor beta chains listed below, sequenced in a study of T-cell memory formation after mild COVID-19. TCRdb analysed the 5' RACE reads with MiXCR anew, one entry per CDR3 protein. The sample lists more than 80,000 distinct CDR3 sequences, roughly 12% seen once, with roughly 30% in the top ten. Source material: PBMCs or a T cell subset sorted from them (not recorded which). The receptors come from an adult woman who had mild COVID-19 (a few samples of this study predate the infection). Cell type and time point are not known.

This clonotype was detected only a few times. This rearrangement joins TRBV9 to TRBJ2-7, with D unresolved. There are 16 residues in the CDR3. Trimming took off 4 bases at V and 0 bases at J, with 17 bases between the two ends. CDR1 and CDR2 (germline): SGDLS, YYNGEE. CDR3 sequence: CASSPLGRVRSYEQYF. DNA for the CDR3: TGTGCCAGCAGCCCCCTGGGCCGGGTCCGCTCCTACGAGCAGTACTTC.

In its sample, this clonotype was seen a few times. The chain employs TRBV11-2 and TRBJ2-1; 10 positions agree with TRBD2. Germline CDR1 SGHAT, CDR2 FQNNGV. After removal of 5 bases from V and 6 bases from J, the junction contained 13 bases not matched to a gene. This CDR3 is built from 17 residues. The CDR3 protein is CASSPGYFGLAVNEQFF. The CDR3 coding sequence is TGTGCCAGCAGCCCCGGTTACTTTGGACTAGCGGTCAATGAGCAGTTCTTC.

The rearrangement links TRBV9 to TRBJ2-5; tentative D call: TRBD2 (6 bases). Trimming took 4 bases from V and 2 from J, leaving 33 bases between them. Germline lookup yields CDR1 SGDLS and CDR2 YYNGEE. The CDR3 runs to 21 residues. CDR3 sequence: CASSPHFAPLVGGVGQETQYF. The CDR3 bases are TGTGCCAGCAGCCCTCACTTTGCCCCTTTAGTTGGAGGGGTCGGGCAAGAGACCCAGTACTTC.

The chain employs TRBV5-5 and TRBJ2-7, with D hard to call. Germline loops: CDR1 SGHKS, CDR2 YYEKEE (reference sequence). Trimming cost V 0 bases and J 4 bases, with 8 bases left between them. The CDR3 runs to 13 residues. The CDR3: CASSLGAIYEQYF. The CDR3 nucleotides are TGTGCCAGCAGCTTGGGGGCGATTTACGAGCAGTACTTC.

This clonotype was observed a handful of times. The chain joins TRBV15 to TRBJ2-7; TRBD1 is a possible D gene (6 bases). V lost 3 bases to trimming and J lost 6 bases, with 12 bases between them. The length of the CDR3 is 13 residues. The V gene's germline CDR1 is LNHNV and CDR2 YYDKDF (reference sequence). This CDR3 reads CATSSNQGSEQYF. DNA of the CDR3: TGTGCCACCAGCAGTAATCAGGGGAGCGAGCAGTACTTC.

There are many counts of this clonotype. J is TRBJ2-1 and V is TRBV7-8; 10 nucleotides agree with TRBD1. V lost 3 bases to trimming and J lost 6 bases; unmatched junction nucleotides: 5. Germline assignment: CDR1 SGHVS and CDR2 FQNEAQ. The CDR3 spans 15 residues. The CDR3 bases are TGTGCCAGCAGCTTCGGGACAGGGGCCGGCAATGAGCAGTTCTTC. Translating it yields CASSFGTGAGNEQFF.

The CDR3 here is CASSLRPPTGYGYTF. The CDR3 DNA reads TGTGCCAGCAGCTTGCGGCCCCCGACTGGCTATGGCTACACCTTC. The V and J genes are TRBV5-6 and TRBJ1-2; D call uncertain. CDR3 length equals 15 residues. Germline V gene data show CDR1 as SGHDT and CDR2 as YYEEEE. V lost 1 base to trimming and J lost 4 bases, with 14 bases between them.

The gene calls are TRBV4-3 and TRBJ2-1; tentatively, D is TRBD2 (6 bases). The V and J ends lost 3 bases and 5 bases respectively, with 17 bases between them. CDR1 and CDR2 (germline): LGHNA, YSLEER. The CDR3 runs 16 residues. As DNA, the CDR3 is TGCGCCAGCAGCCACCAAGAAACCCGGGAGCACAATGAGCAGTTCTTC. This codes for CASSHQETREHNEQFF.

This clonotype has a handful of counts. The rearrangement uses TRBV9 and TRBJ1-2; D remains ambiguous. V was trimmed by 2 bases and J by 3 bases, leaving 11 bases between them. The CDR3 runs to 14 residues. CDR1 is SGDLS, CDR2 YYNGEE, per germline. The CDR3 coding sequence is TGTGCCAGCAGCGTCGAGGACGGTGACTATGGCTACACCTTC. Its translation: CASSVEDGDYGYTF.

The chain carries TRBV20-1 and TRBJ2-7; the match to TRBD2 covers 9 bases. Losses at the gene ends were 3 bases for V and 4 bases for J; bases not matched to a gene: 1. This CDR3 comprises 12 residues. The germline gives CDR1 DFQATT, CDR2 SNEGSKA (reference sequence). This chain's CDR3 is CSASTSGYEQYF. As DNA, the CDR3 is TGCAGTGCTAGCACTAGCGGGTACGAGCAGTACTTC.

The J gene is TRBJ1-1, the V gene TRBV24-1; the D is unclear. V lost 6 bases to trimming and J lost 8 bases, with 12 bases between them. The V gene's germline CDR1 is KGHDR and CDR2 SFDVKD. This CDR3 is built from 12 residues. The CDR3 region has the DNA TGTGCCACCAGTCACCAGAACGGAGAAGCTTTCTTT. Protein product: CATSHQNGEAFF.

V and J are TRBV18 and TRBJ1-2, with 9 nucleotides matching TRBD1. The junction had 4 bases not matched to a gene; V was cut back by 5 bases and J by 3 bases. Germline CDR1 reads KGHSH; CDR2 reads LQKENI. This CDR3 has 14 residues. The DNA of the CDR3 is TGTGCCAGCTCATCGGACAGGGGCTACTATGGCTACACCTTC. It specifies CASSSDRGYYGYTF.

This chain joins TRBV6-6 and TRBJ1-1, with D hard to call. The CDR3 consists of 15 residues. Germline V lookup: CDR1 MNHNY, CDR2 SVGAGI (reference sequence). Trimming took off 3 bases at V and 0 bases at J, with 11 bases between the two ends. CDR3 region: CASSYGRQMNTEAFF. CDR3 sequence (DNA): TGTGCCAGCAGTTATGGAAGGCAGATGAACACTGAAGCTTTCTTT.